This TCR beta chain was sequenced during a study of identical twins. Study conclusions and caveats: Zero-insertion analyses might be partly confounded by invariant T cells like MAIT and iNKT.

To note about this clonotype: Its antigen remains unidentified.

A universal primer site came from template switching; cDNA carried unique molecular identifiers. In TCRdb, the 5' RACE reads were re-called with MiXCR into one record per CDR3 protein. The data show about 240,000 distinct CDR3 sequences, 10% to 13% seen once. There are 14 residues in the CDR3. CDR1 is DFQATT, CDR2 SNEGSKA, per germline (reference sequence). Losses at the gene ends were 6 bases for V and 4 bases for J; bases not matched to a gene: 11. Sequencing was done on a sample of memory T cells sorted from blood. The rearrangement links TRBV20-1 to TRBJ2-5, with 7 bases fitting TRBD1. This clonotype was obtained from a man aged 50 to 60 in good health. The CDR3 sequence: CSATPGQLLETQYF. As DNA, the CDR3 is TGCAGTGCCACCCCGGGACAGCTTTTAGAGACCCAGTACTTC.